Listed below are T cell receptor beta chains from one sample, sequenced in a study of cytomegalovirus exposure and HLA in healthy donors. Measured with immunoSEQ multiplex PCR; TCRdb has only the in-frame clones, and not every one. The table has over 80,000 clones, roughly 80% seen once. The sample taken for sequencing was PBMCs. These receptors were taken from a man aged 35 to 55 in good health and CMV-seronegative. The CDR3 runs from the conserved cysteine through the conserved F or W. A D gene is named only where the DNA matches it firmly. Size is omitted from some rows. Given values are once, few, many or a class for expanded clones.

clone_size,d_call,v_call,j_call,cdr3_nt,cdr3_aa
-,-,TRBV7-2,TRBJ2-7,TGTGCCAGCAGCCTCACGAGGGGGGAGCAGTACTTC,CASSLTRGEQYF
-,-,TRBV29-1,TRBJ1-3,TGCAGCGCTGGAGGGTTGGCTGGAAACACCATATATTTT,CSAGGLAGNTIYF
-,-,TRBV7-2,TRBJ2-7,TGTGCCAGCAGCGAGTCGGGGGAGGTGTGGGCATACGAGCAGTACTTC,CASSESGEVWAYEQYF
once,TRBD2,TRBV7-9,TRBJ2-5,TGTGCCAGCGGGCAAGCGGGGGGACCGTTAGAGACCCAGTACTTC,CASGQAGGPLETQYF
few,-,TRBV6-4,TRBJ2-2,TGTGCCAGCAGTGATCGGTCCACCGGGGAGCTGTTTTTT,CASSDRSTGELFF
-,TRBD1,TRBV19,TRBJ1-6,TGTGCCAGCCGACAGGGTTTTAGTTCACCCCTCCACTTT,CASRQGFSSPLHF
-,TRBD1,TRBV9,TRBJ1-1,TGTGCCAGCAGCGCCCTCGACAGGGACCCTGAAGCTTTCTTT,CASSALDRDPEAFF
-,TRBD2,TRBV4-3,TRBJ2-2,TGCGCCAGCAGCGCGCAGGGAGGGTCCCCCGGGGAGCTGTTTTTT,CASSAQGGSPGELFF
-,TRBD1,TRBV10-3,TRBJ2-3,TGTGCCATCAGTGAAAGGGGGCGCAACACAGATACGCAGTATTTT,CAISERGRNTDTQYF
-,-,TRBV28,TRBJ1-2,TGTGCCAGCAGTACCCGCTTAGGCCCGGGCTATGGCTACACCTTC,CASSTRLGPGYGYTF
-,TRBD1,TRBV6-5,TRBJ1-2,TGTGCCAGCACCCTCGACGGACAGGGGGATACCGGCTACACCTTC,CASTLDGQGDTGYTF
once,-,TRBV7-2,TRBJ2-1,TGTGCCAGCAGCTTGCTAGTTCGCGATGAGCAGTTCTTC,CASSLLVRDEQFF
-,-,TRBV15,TRBJ1-1,TGTGCCACCAGCAGGGGGGGGTTAGGAAGCACTGAAGCTTTCTTT,CATSRGGLGSTEAFF
-,TRBD2,TRBV5-1,TRBJ2-1,TGCGCCAGCAGCTTAGCGGGGTCCTCCTACAATGAGCAGTTCTTC,CASSLAGSSYNEQFF
-,-,TRBV6-5,TRBJ1-4,TGTGCCAGCAGTTACGCAGGGGCGGATGAAAAACTGTTTTTT,CASSYAGADEKLFF
few,TRBD1,TRBV2,TRBJ2-1,TGTGCCAGCAGTACTAGACAGGGGGCAGTTGGTGAGCAGTTCTTC,CASSTRQGAVGEQFF
-,-,TRBV4-3,TRBJ2-1,TGCGCCAGCAGCCAAGATCTAGGGCTAGCCGGGAATGAGCAGTTCTTC,CASSQDLGLAGNEQFF
-,TRBD1,TRBV7-8,TRBJ1-2,TGTGCCAGCAGCCCAGGGACAGGTCATGGCTACACCTTC,CASSPGTGHGYTF
-,-,TRBV5-4,TRBJ1-1,TGTGCCAGCAGCTCCTCCCTGGCAGGCTCGAACACTGAAGCTTTCTTT,CASSSSLAGSNTEAFF
once,TRBD2,TRBV5-4,TRBJ2-3,TGTGCCAGCAGCACTGGACTAGCGGGGGTCACAGATACGCAGTATTTT,CASSTGLAGVTDTQYF
medium-sized,TRBD2,TRBV4-3,TRBJ2-7,TGCGCCAGCAGCCAAGATCGGGTAGGGACTAGGGGATACGAGCAGTACTTC,CASSQDRVGTRGYEQYF
-,TRBD2,TRBV4-3,TRBJ2-3,TGCGCCAGCAGCCGCCGGGCGGGGGAGGTAGATACGCAGTATTTT,CASSRRAGEVDTQYF
-,TRBD1,TRBV25-1,TRBJ1-6,TGTGCCAGTCGAGTGACAGGGTATAATTCACCCCTCCACTTT,CASRVTGYNSPLHF
-,-,TRBV13,TRBJ2-5,TGTGCCAGCAGCCAAATGGCTGAGACCCAGTACTTC,CASSQMAETQYF
once,-,TRBV7-9,TRBJ2-1,TGTGCCAGCAGCTTACCACCGGGGCGAGGGGGTGGGCATGAGCAGTTCTTC,CASSLPPGRGGGHEQFF
few,TRBD1,TRBV6-6,TRBJ2-5,TGTGCCAGCAGTTCTACTTCGACAGGGCAAGAGACCCAGTACTTC,CASSSTSTGQETQYF
-,TRBD1,TRBV25-1,TRBJ1-4,TGTGCCAGCAGTCCCGGGACAGCAACTAATGAAAAACTGTTTTTT,CASSPGTATNEKLFF
-,TRBD2,TRBV9,TRBJ2-1,TGTGCCAGCAGCGTCCTAGCGGGGGATTACAATGAGCAGTTCTTC,CASSVLAGDYNEQFF
few,-,TRBV28,TRBJ2-4,TGTGCCAGCAGTTCCCGGTGGAGGGCCAAAAACATTCAGTACTTC,CASSSRWRAKNIQYF
-,-,TRBV6-5,TRBJ2-1,TGTGCCAGCAGTTACTCGAGGACGGCGGGGATCGATGAGCAGTTCTTC,CASSYSRTAGIDEQFF
-,-,TRBV6-1,TRBJ2-1,TGTGCCAGCATCCACTTACTTAGCTCCTACAATGAGCAGTTCTTC,CASIHLLSSYNEQFF
-,-,TRBV6-5,TRBJ1-2,TGTGCCAGCAGTTCCACAGGGTACGGCTACACCTTC,CASSSTGYGYTF
-,TRBD1,TRBV7-9,TRBJ2-5,TGTGCCAGCAGCGCACCTTCAAGCCGGGACAGACAAGAGACCCAGTACTTC,CASSAPSSRDRQETQYF
-,-,TRBV5-6,TRBJ2-7,TGTGCCAGCAGCTTGAGGGGTAGGGGATTTTACGAGCAGTACTTC,CASSLRGRGFYEQYF
-,TRBD1,TRBV27,TRBJ1-2,TGTGCCAGCAGTTTGCAGGGGGAGCCCTATGGCTACACCTTC,CASSLQGEPYGYTF
-,TRBD1,TRBV7-9,TRBJ1-2,TGTGCCAGCAGCCCGGACAGGCTCTATGGCTACACCTTC,CASSPDRLYGYTF
-,-,TRBV6-6,TRBJ2-7,TGTGCCAGCAGTTACTCGACAAACCCCTACGAGCAGTACTTC,CASSYSTNPYEQYF
once,-,TRBV7-3,TRBJ2-2,TGTGCCAGCAGCTCCCGGCAGGGAGGAGGAGCCGGGGAGCTGTTTTTT,CASSSRQGGGAGELFF
-,-,TRBV7-9,TRBJ2-2,TGTGCCAGCAGCTTAGGGGCCACCGGGGAGCTGTTTTTT,CASSLGATGELFF
-,-,TRBV18,TRBJ1-6,TGTGCCAGCTCACCCCGGACAGTAGATAATTCACCCCTCCACTTT,CASSPRTVDNSPLHF
-,TRBD2,TRBV5-1,TRBJ2-1,TGCGCCAGCAGCTCGGGCGGACTAGCGGGGGGGTCCTACAATGAGCAGTTCTTC,CASSSGGLAGGSYNEQFF
-,-,TRBV19,TRBJ1-2,TGTGCCAGTAGTAACCAGGGATACTATGGCTACACCTTC,CASSNQGYYGYTF
once,-,TRBV19,TRBJ1-2,TGTGCCAGCATCGGGGATCCTGGTGGCTACACCTTC,CASIGDPGGYTF
-,TRBD1,TRBV13,TRBJ2-6,TGTGCCAGCAGCTTAGGGGGGACAGGGTATGGGGCCAACGTCCTGACTTTC,CASSLGGTGYGANVLTF
-,-,TRBV19,TRBJ1-5,TGTGCCAGTAGTATAGGCCCGCTTTACGGACTGCGGCAGCCCCAGCATTTT,CASSIGPLYGLRQPQHF
few,-,TRBV1,TRBJ1-5,TGCACCAGCAGCCAAACTCCGGGACAGAGATATTTGCCCCAGCATTTT,CTSSQTPGQRYLPQHF
-,TRBD1,TRBV5-1,TRBJ2-7,TGCGCCAGCAGCCCGGGACAGCGCTGGGACGAGCAGTACTTC,CASSPGQRWDEQYF
-,TRBD1,TRBV6-5,TRBJ2-7,TGTGCCACCGGGACAGGCTCCTACGAGCAGTACTTC,CATGTGSYEQYF
-,-,TRBV6-5,TRBJ2-6,TGTGCCACTAAGTGGGGGGACGGGGCCAACGTCCTGACTTTC,CATKWGDGANVLTF
-,TRBD1,TRBV5-1,TRBJ2-7,TGCGCCAGCAGCTTCGGACAGGGTGGGACCTACGAGCAGTACTTC,CASSFGQGGTYEQYF
once,-,TRBV6-5,TRBJ1-5,TGTGCCAGCAGTTACGCGACAGGCACTCAGCCCCAGCATTTT,CASSYATGTQPQHF
-,-,TRBV6-5,TRBJ2-7,TGTGCCAGCACCCCGACAGGAAACTACGAGCAGTACTTC,CASTPTGNYEQYF
-,TRBD1,TRBV7-6,TRBJ1-1,TGTGCCAGCAGCTTGTTAGTTGGACAGGGGACTGAAGCTTTCTTT,CASSLLVGQGTEAFF